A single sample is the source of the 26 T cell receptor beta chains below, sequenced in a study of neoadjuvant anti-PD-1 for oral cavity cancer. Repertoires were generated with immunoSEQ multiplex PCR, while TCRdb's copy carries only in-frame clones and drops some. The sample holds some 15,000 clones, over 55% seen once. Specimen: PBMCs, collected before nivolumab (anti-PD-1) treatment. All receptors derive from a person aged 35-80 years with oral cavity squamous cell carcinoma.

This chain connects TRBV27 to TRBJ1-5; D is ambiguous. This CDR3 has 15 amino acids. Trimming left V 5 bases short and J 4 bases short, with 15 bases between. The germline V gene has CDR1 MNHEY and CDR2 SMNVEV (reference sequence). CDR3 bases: TGTGCCAGCAGTCTTCGACGGGGAACAAATCAGCCCCAGCATTTT. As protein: CASSLRRGTNQPQHF.

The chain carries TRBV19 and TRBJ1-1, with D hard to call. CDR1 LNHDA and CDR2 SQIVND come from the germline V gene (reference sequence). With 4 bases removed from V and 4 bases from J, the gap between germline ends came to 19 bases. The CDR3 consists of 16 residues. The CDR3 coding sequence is TGTGCCAGTAGTACTCATATGGGGATTTGGGGCACTGAAGCTTTCTTT. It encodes CASSTHMGIWGTEAFF.

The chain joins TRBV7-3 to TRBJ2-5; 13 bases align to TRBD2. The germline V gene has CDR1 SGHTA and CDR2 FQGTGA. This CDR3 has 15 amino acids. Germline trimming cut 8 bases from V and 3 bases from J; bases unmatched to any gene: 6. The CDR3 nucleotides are TGTGCCAGCCGACTAGCGGGGGGCCCTGAAGAGACCCAGTACTTC. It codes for CASRLAGGPEETQYF.

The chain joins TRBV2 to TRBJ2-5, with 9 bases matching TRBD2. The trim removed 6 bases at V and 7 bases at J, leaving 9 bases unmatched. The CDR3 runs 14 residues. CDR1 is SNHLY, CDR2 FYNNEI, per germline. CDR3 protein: CASRPLAGLATQYF. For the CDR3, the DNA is TGTGCCAGCAGGCCGCTAGCGGGATTGGCGACCCAGTACTTC.

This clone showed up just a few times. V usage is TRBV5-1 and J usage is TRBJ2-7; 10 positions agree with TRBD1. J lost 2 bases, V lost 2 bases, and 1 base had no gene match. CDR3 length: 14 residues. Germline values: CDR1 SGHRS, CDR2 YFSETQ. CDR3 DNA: TGCGCCAGCAGCTTTGGGACAGGGGCCTACGAGCAGTACTTC. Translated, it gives CASSFGTGAYEQYF.

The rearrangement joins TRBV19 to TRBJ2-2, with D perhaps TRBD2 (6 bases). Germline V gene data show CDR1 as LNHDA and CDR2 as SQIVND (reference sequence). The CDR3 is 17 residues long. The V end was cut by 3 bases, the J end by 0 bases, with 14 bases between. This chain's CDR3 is CASSIYGAGPNTGELFF. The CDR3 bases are TGTGCCAGTAGTATTTATGGGGCGGGGCCGAACACCGGGGAGCTGTTTTTT.

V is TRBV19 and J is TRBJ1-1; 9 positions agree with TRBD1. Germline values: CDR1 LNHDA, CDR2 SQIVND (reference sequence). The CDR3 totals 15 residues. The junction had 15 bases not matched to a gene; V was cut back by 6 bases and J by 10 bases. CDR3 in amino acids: CASSDRTGGAYGAFF. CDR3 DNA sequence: TGTGCCAGTAGCGACAGAACAGGGGGCGCATATGGAGCTTTCTTT. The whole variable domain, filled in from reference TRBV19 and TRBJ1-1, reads DGGITQSPKYLFRKEGQNVTLSCEQNLNHDAMYWYRQDPGQGLRLIYYSQIVNDFQKGDIAEGYSVSREKKESFPLTVTSAQKNPTAFYLCASSDRTGGAYGAFFGQGTRLTVV.

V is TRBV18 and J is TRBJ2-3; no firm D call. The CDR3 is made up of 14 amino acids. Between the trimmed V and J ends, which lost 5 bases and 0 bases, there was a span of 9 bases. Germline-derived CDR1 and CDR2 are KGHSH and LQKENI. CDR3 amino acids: CASSSFTSTDTQYF. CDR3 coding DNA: TGTGCCAGCTCATCATTCACTAGCACAGATACGCAGTATTTT.

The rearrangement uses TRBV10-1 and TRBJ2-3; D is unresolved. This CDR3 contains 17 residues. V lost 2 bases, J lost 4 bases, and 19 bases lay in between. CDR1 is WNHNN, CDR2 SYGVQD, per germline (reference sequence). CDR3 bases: TGCGCCAGCAGTGAGAACCAGGCCACCAAGGATTCAGATACGCAGTATTTT. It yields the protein CASSENQATKDSDTQYF.

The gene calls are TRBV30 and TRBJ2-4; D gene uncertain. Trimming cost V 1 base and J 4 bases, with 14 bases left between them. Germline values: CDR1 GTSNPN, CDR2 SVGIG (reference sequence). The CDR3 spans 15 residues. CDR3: CAWSAPDGVKNIQYF. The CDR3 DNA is TGTGCCTGGAGTGCCCCAGACGGAGTGAAAAACATTCAGTACTTC.

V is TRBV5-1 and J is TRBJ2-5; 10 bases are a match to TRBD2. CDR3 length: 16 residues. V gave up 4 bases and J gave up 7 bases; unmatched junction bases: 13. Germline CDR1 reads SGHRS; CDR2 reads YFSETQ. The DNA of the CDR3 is TGCGCCAGCAGCCCGCACACTAGCGGGGCTAAAAGGACCCAGTACTTC. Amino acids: CASSPHTSGAKRTQYF.

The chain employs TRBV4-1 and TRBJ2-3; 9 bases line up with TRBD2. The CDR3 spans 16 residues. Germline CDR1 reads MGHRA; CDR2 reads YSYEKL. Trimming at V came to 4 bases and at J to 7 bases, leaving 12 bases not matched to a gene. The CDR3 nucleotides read TGCGCCAGCAGCCGCTCCCCCAGCCTAGCGGGGAATACGCAGTATTTT. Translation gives CASSRSPSLAGNTQYF.

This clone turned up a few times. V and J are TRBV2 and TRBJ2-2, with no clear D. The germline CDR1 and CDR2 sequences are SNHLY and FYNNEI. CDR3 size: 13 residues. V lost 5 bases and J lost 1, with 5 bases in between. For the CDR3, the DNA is TGTGCCAGCAGTAAACAGAACACCGGGGAGCTGTTTTTT. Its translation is CASSKQNTGELFF.

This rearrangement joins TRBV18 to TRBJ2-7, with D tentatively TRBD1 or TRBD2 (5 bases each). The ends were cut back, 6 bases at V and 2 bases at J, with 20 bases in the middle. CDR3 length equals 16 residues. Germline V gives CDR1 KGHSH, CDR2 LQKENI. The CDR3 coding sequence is TGTGCCAGCTCGCTTACCACAGGTCGGGGAACCTACGAGCAGTACTTC. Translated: CASSLTTGRGTYEQYF.

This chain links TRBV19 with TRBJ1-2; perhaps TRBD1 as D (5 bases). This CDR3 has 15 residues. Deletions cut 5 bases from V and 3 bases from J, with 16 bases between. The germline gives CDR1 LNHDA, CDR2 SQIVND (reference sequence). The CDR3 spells CASSLGRTGDYGYTF. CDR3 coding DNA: TGTGCCAGTAGTTTGGGACGGACTGGGGACTATGGCTACACCTTC.

The CDR3 DNA is TGTGCCAGTAGTATGCAGGGAGGGAACTATGGCTACACCTTC. This gives the protein CASSMQGGNYGYTF. The genes are TRBV19 and TRBJ1-2, with D possibly matching TRBD1 (5 bases). Germline CDR1 reads LNHDA; CDR2 reads SQIVND (reference sequence). This CDR3 region has 14 residues. With 3 bases removed from V and 2 bases from J, the gap between germline ends came to 10 bases.

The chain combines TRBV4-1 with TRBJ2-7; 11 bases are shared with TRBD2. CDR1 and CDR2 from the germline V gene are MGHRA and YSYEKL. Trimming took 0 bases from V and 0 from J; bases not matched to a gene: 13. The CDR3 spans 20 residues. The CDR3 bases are TGCGCCAGCAGCCAAGAAGTCCGACTAGCGGGATATTTAAGCTCCTACGAGCAGTACTTC. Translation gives CASSQEVRLAGYLSSYEQYF.

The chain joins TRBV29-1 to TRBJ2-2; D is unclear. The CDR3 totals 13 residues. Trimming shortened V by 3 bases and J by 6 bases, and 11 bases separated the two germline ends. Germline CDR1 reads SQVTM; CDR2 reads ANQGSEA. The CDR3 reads CSVDREEAGELFF. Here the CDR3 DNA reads TGCAGCGTTGATAGGGAAGAGGCCGGGGAGCTGTTTTTT.

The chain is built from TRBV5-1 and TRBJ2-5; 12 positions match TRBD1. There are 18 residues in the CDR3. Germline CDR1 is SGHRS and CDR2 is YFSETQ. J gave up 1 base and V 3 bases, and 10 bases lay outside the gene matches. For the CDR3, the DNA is TGCGCCAGCAGCTACAACAACCGGGACAGGGGGCTCCAAGAGACCCAGTACTTC. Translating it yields CASSYNNRDRGLQETQYF.

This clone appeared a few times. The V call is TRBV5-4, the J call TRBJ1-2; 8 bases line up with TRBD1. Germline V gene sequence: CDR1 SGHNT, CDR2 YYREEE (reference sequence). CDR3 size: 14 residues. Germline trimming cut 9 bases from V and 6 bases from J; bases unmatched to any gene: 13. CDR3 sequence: CATRTGRVEDGYTF. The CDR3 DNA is TGTGCCACTCGGACAGGGCGAGTGGAGGATGGCTACACCTTC.

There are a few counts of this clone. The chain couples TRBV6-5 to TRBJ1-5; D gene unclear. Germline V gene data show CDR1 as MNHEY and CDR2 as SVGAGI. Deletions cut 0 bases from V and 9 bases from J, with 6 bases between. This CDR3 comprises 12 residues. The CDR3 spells CASSYSTGPQHF. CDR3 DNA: TGTGCCAGCAGTTACTCGACGGGGCCCCAGCATTTT.

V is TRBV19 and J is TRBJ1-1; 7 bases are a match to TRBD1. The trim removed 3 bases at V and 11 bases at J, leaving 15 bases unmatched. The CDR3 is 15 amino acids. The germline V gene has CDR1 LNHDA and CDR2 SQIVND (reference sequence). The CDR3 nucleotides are TGTGCCAGTAGTATTTGGGCGCGGACAGGCCTGCGGGCTTTCTTT. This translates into CASSIWARTGLRAFF.

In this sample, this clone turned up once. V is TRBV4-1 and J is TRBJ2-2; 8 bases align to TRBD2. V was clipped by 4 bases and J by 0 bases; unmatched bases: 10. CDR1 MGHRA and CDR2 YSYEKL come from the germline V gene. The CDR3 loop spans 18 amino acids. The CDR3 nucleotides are TGCGCCAGCAGCCTAAAAGCGGGGGCGATTGCGAACACCGGGGAGCTGTTTTTT. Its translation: CASSLKAGAIANTGELFF.

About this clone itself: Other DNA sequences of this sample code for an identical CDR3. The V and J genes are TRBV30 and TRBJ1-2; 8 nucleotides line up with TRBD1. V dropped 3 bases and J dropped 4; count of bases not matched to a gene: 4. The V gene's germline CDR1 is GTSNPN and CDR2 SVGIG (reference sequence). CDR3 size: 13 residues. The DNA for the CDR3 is TGTGCCTGGAGCAGGGACAGGCCCTATGGCTACACCTTC. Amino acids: CAWSRDRPYGYTF. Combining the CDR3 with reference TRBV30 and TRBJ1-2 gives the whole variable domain SQTIHQWPATLVQPVGSPLSLECTVEGTSNPNLYWYRQAAGRGLQLLFYSVGIGQISSEVPQNLSASRPQDRQFILSSKKLLLSDSGFYLCAWSRDRPYGYTFGSGTRLTVV.

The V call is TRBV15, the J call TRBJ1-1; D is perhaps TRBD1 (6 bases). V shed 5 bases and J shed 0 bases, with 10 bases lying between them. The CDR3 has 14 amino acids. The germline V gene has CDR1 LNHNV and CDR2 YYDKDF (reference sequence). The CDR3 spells CATSPDRMNTEAFF. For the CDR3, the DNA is TGTGCCACCAGCCCAGACAGGATGAACACTGAAGCTTTCTTT.

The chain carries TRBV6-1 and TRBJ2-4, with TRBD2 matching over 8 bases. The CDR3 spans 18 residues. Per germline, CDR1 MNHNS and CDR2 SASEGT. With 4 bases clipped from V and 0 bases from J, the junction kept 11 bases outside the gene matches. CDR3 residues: CASSGTSGSFLAKNIQYF. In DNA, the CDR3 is TGTGCCAGCAGTGGAACTAGCGGTTCTTTTCTAGCCAAAAACATTCAGTACTTC.